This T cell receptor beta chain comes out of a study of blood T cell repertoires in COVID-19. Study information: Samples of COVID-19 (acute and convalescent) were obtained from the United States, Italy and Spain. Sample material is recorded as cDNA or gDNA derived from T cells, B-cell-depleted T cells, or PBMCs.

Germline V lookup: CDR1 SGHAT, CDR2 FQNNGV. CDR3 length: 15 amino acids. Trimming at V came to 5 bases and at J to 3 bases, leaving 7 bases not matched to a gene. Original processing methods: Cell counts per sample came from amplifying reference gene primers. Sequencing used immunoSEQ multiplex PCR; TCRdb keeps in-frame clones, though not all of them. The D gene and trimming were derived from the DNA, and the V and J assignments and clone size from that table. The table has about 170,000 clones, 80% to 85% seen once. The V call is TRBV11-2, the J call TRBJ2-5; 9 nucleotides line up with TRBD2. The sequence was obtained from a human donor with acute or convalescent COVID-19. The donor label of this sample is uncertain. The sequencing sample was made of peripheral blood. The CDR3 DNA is TGTGCCAGCAGCCGCAGGGGCGGGGGGGAAGAGACCCAGTACTTC. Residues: CASSRRGGGEETQYF. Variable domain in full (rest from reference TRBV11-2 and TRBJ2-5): EAGVAQSPRYKIIEKRQSVAFWCNPISGHATLYWYQQILGQGPKLLIQFQNNGVVDDSQLPKDRFSAERLKGVDSTLKIQPAKLEDSAVYLCASSRRGGGEETQYFGPGTRLLVL.